The following is a T cell receptor beta chain sequence with its context. Its antigen is currently unknown. The study ran its PCR with 60 Vbeta and 13 Jbeta primers. Some clones are missing from TCRdb's copy, which holds only in-frame ones; the method was immunoSEQ multiplex PCR. Recorded for this sample: about 77,000 clones. This CDR3 is built from 14 residues. Germline CDR1 reads MNHNS; CDR2 reads SASEGT. After removal of 5 bases from V and 8 bases from J, the junction contained 9 bases not matched to a gene. The sample belongs to a study of cytomegalovirus exposure and HLA in healthy donors. Study observations and caveats: CMV serostatus was the sole immune exposure data available. TCR beta sequences reportedly predicted most subjects' HLA-A and HLA-B alleles accurately. Other equally common chains were less clonally expanded than HLA-associated TCR beta chains, a later analysis showed.

The clonotype originates from a man between 45 and 60 years old in good health and CMV-seropositive. This rearrangement joins TRBV6-1 to TRBJ1-2; TRBD1 matches at 9 bases. Sequencing input: PBMCs. The CDR3 region is CASSWDRAKGGYTF. CDR3 sequence (DNA): TGTGCCAGCAGTTGGGACAGGGCGAAGGGAGGCTACACCTTC.